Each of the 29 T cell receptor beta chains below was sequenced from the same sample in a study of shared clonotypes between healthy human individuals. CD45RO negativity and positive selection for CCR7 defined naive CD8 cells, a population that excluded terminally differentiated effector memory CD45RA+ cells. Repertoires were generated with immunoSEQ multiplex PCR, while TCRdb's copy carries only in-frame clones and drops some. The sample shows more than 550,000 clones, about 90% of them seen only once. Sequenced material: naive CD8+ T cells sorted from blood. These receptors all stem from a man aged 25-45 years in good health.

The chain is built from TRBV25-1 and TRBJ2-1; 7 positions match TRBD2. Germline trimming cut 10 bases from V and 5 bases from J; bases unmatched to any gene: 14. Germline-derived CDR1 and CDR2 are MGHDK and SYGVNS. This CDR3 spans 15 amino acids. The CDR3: CATLPSGRSNNEQFF. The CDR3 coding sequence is TGTGCCACCCTCCCTAGCGGCCGTTCGAACAATGAGCAGTTCTTC. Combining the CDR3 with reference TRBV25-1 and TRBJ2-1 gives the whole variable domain EADIYQTPRYLVIGTGKKITLECSQTMGHDKMYWYQQDPGMELHLIHYSYGVNSTEKGDLSSESTVSRIRTEHFPLTLESARPSHTSQYLCATLPSGRSNNEQFFGPGTRLTVL.

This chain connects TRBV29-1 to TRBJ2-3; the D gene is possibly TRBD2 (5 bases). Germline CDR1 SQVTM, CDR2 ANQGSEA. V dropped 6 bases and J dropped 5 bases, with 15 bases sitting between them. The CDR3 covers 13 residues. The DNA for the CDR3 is TGCAGCGTGGACCCCGCAGAGGGAGATACGCAGTATTTT. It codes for CSVDPAEGDTQYF.

CDR3 amino acids: CASSLWGLYEQYF. In nucleotides, the CDR3 is TGTGCCAGCAGCTTGTGGGGACTCTACGAGCAGTACTTC. The V call is TRBV5-6, the J call TRBJ2-7; D may be TRBD2 (6 bases). Germline V gene sequence: CDR1 SGHDT, CDR2 YYEEEE. Trimming pared 1 base from V and 3 bases from J, leaving 8 bases between. The CDR3 extends over 13 amino acids.

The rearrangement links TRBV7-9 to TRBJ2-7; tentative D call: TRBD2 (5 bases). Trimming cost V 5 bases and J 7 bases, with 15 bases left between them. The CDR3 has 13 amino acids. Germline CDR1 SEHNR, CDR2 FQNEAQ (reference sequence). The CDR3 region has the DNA TGTGCCAGCAGCCGAACTGCCGGGGAAGAGCAGTACTTC. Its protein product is CASSRTAGEEQYF.

As DNA, the CDR3 is TGCAGCGTCCGGGAGAGCTCCTACGAGCAGTACTTC. Protein product: CSVRESSYEQYF. This chain connects TRBV29-1 to TRBJ2-7; perhaps TRBD2 as D (6 bases). The V gene's germline CDR1 is SQVTM and CDR2 ANQGSEA. Trimming cost V 6 bases and J 0 bases, with 9 bases left between them. This CDR3 is built from 12 residues.

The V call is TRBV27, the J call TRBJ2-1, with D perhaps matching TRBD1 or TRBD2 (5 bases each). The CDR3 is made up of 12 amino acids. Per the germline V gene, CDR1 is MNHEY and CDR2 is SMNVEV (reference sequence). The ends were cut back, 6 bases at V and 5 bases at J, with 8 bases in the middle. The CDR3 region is CASRGVDNEQFF. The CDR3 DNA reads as TGTGCCAGCAGGGGGGTCGACAATGAGCAGTTCTTC.

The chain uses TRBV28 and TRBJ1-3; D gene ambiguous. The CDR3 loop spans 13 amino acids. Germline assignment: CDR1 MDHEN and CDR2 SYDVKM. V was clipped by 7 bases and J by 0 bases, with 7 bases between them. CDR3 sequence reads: CASKHNSGNTIYF. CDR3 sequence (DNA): TGTGCCAGCAAACATAACTCTGGAAACACCATATATTTT.

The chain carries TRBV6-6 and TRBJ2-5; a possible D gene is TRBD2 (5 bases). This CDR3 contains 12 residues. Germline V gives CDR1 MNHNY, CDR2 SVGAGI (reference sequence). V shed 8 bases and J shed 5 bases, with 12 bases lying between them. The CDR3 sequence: CASERGGETQYF. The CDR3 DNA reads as TGTGCCAGCGAGCGAGGCGGGGAGACCCAGTACTTC.

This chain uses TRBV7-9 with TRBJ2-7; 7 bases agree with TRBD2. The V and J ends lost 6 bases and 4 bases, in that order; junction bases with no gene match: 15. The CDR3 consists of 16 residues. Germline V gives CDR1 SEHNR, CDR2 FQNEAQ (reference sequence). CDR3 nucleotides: TGTGCCAGCAGTCCAAAAGGCCCCCAGGGAGGGTACGAGCAGTACTTC. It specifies CASSPKGPQGGYEQYF.

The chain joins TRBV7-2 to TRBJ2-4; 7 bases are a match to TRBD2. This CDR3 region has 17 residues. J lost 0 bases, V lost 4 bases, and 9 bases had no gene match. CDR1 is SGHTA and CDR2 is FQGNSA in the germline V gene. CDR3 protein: CASSSRDYRLAKNIQYF. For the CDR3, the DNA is TGTGCCAGCAGCTCCCGGGACTACCGATTAGCCAAAAACATTCAGTACTTC.

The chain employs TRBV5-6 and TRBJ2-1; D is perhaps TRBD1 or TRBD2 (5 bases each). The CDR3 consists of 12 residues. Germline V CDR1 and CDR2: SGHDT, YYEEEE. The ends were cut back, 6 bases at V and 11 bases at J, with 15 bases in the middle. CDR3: CASTRGPRQQFF. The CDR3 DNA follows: TGTGCCAGCACCCGGGGACCGCGGCAGCAGTTCTTC.

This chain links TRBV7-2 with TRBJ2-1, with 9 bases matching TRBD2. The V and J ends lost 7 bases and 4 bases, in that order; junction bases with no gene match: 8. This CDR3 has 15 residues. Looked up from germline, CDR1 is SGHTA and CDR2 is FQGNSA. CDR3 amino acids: CASMGASGTYNEQFF. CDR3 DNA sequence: TGTGCCAGCATGGGCGCTAGCGGGACTTACAATGAGCAGTTCTTC.

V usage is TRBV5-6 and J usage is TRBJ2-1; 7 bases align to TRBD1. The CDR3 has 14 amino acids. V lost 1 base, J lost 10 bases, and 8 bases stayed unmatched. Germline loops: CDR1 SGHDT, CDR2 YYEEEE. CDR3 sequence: CASSLLQGWEEQFF. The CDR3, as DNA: TGTGCCAGCAGCTTGTTACAGGGGTGGGAAGAGCAGTTCTTC.

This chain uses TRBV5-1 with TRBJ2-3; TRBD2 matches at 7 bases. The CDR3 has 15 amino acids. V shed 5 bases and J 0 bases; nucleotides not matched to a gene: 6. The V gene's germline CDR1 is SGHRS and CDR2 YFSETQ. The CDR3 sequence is CASRGGKFSTDTQYF. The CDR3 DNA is TGCGCCAGCAGGGGAGGGAAGTTTAGCACAGATACGCAGTATTTT.

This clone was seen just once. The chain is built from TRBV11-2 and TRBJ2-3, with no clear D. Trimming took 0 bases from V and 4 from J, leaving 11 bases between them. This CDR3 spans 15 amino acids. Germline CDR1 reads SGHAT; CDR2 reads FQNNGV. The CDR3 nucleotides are TGTGCCAGCAGCTTAGACTTCATAGGCGCAGATACGCAGTATTTT. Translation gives CASSLDFIGADTQYF.

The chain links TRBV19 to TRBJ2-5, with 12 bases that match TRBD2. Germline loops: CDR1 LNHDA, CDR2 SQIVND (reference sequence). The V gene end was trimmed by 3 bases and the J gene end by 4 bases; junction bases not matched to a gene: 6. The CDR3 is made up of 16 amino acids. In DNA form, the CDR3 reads TGTGCCAGTAGTATTGGACTAGCGGGAATTGGAGAGACCCAGTACTTC. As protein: CASSIGLAGIGETQYF.

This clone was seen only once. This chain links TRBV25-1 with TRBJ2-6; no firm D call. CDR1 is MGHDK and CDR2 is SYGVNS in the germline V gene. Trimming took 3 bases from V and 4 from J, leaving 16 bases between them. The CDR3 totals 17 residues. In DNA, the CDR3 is TGTGCCAGCAGTGAGTCGGGTTTTGCATCAGGGGCCAACGTCCTGACTTTC. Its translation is CASSESGFASGANVLTF. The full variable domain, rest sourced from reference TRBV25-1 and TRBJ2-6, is EADIYQTPRYLVIGTGKKITLECSQTMGHDKMYWYQQDPGMELHLIHYSYGVNSTEKGDLSSESTVSRIRTEHFPLTLESARPSHTSQYLCASSESGFASGANVLTFGAGSRLTVL.

The CDR3 DNA sequence: TGCGCCAGCAGGCCGACAGAGGATTACGAGCAGTACTTC. As protein: CASRPTEDYEQYF. The V call is TRBV4-1, the J call TRBJ2-7; D possibly corresponds to TRBD1 (5 bases). There are 13 residues in the CDR3. Germline loops: CDR1 MGHRA, CDR2 YSYEKL. The V and J ends lost 6 bases and 4 bases respectively, with 13 bases between them.

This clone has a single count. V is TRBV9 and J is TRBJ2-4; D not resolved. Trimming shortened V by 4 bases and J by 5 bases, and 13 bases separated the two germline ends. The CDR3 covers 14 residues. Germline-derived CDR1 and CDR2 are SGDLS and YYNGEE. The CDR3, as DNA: TGTGCCAGCAGCCCACAAGTCACGGAAAACATTCAGTACTTC. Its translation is CASSPQVTENIQYF. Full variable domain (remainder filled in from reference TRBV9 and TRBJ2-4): DSGVTQTPKHLITATGQRVTLRCSPRSGDLSVYWYQQSLDQGLQFLIQYYNGEERAKGNILERFSAQQFPDLHSELNLSSLELGDSALYFCASSPQVTENIQYFGAGTRLSVL.

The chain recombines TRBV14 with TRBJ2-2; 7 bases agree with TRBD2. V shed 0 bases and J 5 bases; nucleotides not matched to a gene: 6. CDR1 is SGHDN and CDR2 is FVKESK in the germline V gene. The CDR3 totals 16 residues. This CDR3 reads CASSQEEGGPTGELFF. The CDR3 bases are TGTGCCAGCAGCCAAGAGGAGGGAGGGCCAACCGGGGAGCTGTTTTTT.

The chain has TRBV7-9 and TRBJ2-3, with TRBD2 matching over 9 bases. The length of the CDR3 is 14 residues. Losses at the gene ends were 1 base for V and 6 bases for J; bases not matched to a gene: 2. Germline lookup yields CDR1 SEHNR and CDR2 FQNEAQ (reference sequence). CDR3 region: CASSLVSGSDTQYF. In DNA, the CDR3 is TGTGCCAGCAGCTTAGTTAGCGGGAGTGATACGCAGTATTTT.

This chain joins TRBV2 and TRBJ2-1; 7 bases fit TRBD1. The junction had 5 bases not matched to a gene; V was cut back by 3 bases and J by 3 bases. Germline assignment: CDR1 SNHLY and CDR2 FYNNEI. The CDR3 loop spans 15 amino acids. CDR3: CASSEYNRGYNEQFF. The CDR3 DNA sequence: TGTGCCAGCAGTGAGTACAACAGGGGCTACAATGAGCAGTTCTTC.

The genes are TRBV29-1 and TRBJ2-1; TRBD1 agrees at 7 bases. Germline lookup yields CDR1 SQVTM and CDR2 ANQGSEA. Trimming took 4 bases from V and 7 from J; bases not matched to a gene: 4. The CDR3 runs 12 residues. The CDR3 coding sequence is TGCAGCGTTGGTATACAGGGGAATGAGCAGTTCTTC. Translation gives CSVGIQGNEQFF.

DNA of the CDR3: TGTGCCAGCAGTGCACAGGGGACAGATGAGCAGTTCTTC. It yields the protein CASSAQGTDEQFF. The rearrangement uses TRBV28 and TRBJ2-1, with 7 bases that match TRBD1. V shed 5 bases, J shed 8 bases, and the junction held 6 bases outside the gene matches. Germline lookup yields CDR1 MDHEN and CDR2 SYDVKM. The CDR3 covers 13 residues.

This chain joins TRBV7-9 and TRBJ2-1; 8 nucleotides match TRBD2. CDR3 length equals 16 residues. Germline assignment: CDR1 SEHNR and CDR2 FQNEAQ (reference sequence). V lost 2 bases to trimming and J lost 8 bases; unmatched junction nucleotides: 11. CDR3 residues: CASSLSTSGLVDEQFF. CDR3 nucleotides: TGTGCCAGCAGCTTAAGTACTAGCGGCCTAGTAGATGAGCAGTTCTTC.

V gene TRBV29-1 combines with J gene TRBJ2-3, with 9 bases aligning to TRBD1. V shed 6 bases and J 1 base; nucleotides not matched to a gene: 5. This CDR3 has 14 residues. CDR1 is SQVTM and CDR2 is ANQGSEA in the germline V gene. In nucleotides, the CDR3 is TGCAGCGTCATAAGACAGGGGGGCACAGATACGCAGTATTTT. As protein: CSVIRQGGTDTQYF.

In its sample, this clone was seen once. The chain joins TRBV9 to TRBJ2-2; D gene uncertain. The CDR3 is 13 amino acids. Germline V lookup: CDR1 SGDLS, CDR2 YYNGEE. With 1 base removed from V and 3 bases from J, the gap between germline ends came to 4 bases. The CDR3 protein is CASSVTDTGELFF. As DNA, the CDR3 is TGTGCCAGCAGCGTAACGGACACCGGGGAGCTGTTTTTT.

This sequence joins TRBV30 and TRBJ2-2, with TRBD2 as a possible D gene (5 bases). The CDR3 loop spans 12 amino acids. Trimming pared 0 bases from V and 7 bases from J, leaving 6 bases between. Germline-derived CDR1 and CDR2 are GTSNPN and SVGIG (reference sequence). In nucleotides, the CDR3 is TGTGCCTGGAGTGTACTAGGCGGGGAGCTGTTTTTT. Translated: CAWSVLGGELFF.

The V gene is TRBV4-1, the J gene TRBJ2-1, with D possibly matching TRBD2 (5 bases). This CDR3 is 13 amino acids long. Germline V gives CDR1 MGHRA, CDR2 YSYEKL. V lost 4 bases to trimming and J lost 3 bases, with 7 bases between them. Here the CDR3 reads CASSPRDYNEQFF. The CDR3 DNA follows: TGCGCCAGCAGCCCCCGGGACTACAATGAGCAGTTCTTC.